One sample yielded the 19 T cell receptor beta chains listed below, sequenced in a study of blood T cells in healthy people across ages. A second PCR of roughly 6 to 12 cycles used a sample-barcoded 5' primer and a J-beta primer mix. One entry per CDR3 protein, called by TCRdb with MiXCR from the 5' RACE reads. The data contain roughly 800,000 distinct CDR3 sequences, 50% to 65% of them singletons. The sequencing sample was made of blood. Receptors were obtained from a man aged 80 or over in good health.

The CDR3 sequence is CASSQDGARVQYF. Here the CDR3 DNA reads TGTGCCAGCAGCCAAGATGGGGCTAGAGTGCAGTACTTC. This sequence joins TRBV3-1 and TRBJ2-5; a possible D gene is TRBD1 (5 bases). CDR1 LGHDT and CDR2 YNNKEL come from the germline V gene (reference sequence). CDR3 length: 13 residues. Trimming removed 0 bases at V and 11 bases at J, with 13 bases between.

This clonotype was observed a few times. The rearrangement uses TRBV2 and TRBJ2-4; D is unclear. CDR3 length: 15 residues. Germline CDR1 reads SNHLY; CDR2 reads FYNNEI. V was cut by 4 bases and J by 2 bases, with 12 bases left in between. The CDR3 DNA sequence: TGTGCCAGCAGTGCGGACCTCTCAACCAAAAACATTCAGTACTTC. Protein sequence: CASSADLSTKNIQYF.

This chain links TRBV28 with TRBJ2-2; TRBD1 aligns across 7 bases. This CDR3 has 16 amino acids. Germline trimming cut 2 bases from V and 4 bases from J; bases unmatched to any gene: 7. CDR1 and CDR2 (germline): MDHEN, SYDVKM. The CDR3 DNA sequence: TGTGCCAGCAGTTTACCCGGGACAGTGCGCACCGGGGAGCTGTTTTTT. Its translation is CASSLPGTVRTGELFF.

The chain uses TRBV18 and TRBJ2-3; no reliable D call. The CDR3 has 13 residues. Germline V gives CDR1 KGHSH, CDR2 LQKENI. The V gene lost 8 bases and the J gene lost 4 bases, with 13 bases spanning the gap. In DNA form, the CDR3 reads TGTGCCAGCCGCGCCCTGTCTCCAGATACGCAGTATTTT. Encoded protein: CASRALSPDTQYF.

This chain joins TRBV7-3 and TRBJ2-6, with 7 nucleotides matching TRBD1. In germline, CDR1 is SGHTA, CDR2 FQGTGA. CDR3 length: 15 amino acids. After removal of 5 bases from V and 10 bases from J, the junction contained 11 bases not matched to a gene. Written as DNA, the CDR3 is TGTGCCAGCAGCCAGCAAAACAGGGGTGTTAACGTCCTGACTTTC. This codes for CASSQQNRGVNVLTF.

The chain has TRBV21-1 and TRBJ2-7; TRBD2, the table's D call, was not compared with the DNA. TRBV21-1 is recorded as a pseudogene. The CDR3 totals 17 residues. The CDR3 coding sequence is TGTGCCAGCAGCAAATCAGCAAGAGGGAGGCTTTCCTACGAGCAGTACTTC. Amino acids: CASSKSARGRLSYEQYF.

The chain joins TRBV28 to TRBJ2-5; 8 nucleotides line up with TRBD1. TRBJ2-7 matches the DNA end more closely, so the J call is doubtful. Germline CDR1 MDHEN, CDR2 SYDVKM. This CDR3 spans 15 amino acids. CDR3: CASSAPRGQGYEQYF. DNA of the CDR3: TGTGCCAGCAGTGCCCCCCGAGGACAGGGCTACGAGCAGTACTTC.

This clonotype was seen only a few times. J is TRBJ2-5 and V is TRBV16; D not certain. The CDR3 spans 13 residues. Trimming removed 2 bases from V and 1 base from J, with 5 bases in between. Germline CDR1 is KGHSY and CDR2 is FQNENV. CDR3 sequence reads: CASSQGSQETQYF. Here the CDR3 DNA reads TGTGCCAGCAGCCAAGGGTCCCAAGAGACCCAGTACTTC. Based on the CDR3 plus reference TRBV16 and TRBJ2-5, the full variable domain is GEEVAQTPKHLVRGEGQKAKLYCAPIKGHSYVFWYQQVLKNEFKFLISFQNENVFDETGMPKERFSAKCLPNSPCSLEIQATKLEDSAVYFCASSQGSQETQYFGPGTRLLVL.

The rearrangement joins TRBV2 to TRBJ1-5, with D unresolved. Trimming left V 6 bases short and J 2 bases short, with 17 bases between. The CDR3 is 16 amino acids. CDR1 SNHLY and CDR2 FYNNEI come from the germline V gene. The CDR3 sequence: CASRSTIGVGNQPQHF. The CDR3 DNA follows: TGTGCCAGCAGAAGCACAATCGGGGTCGGCAATCAGCCCCAGCATTTT.

The CDR3 nucleotides are TGCGCCAGCAGCTTGGACACCCCCTACGAGCAGTACTTC. This gives the protein CASSLDTPYEQYF. The chain recombines TRBV5-1 with TRBJ2-4; unclear D gene. The end of the DNA is better explained by TRBJ2-7, so the J call may be wrong. This CDR3 contains 13 residues. Germline V gene lookup returns CDR1 SGHRS and CDR2 YFSETQ.

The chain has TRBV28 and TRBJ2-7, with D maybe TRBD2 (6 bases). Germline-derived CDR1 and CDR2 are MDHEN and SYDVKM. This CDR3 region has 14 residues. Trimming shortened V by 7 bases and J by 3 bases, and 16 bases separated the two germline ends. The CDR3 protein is CASTAGPYLYEQYF. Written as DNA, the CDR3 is TGTGCCAGCACTGCGGGGCCTTACCTCTACGAGCAGTACTTC. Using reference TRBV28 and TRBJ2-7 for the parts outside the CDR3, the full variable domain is DVKVTQSSRYLVKRTGEKVFLECVQDMDHENMFWYRQDPGLGLRLIYFSYDVKMKEKGDIPEGYSVSREKKERFSLILESASTNQTSMYLCASTAGPYLYEQYFGPGTRLTVT.

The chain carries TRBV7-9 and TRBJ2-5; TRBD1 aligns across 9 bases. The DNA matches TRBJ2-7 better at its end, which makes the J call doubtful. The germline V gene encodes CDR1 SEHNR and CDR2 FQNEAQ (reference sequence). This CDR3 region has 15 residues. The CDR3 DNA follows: TGTGCCAGCAGCGCCATGACAGGGGGGGGCGACGAGCAGTACTTC. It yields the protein CASSAMTGGGDEQYF.

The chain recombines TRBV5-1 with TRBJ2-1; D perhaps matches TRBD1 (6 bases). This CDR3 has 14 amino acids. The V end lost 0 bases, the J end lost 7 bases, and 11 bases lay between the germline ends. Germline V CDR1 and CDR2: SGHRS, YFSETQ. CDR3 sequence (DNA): TGCGCCAGCAGCTTGGCACAGGGTAGGAATGAGCAGTTCTTC. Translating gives CASSLAQGRNEQFF.

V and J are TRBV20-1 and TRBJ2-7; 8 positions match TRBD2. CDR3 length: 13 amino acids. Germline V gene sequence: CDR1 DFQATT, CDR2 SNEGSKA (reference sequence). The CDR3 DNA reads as TGCATCGGGCGAGCGGGGGACTCCTACGAGCAGTACTTC. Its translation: CIGRAGDSYEQYF.

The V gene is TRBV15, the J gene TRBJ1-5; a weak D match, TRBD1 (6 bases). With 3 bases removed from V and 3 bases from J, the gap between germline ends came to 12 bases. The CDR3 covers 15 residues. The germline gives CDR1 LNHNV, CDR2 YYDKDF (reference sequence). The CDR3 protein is CATSRDSPNNQPQHF. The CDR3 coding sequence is TGTGCCACCAGCAGGGACAGCCCAAACAATCAGCCCCAGCATTTT.

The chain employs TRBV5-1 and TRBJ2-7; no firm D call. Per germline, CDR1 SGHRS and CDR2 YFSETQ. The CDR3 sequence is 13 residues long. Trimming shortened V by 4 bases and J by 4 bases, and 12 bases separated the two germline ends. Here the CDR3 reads CASSKRLGYEQYF. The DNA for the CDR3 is TGCGCCAGCAGCAAACGTCTTGGTTACGAGCAGTACTTC.

The CDR3 DNA reads as TGCAGTGCTACAGGGGGCGTCGAGACCCAGTACTTC. Protein product: CSATGGVETQYF. The chain joins TRBV20-1 to TRBJ2-5, with 8 bases fitting TRBD1. This CDR3 has 12 amino acids. CDR1 is DFQATT, CDR2 SNEGSKA, per germline (reference sequence). V trimming: 4 bases; J trimming: 5 bases; junction bases outside the gene matches: 3.

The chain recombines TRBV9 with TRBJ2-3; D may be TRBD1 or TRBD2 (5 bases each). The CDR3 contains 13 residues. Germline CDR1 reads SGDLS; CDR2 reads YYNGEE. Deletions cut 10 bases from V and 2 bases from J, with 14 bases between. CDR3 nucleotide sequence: TGTGCCGGCAATCCGGGGACCACAGATACGCAGTATTTT. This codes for CAGNPGTTDTQYF.

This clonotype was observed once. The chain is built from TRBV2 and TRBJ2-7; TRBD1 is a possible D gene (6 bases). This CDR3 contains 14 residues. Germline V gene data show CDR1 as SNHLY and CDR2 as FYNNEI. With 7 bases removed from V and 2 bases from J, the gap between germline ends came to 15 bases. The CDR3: CASTQEAGAYEQYF. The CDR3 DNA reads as TGTGCCAGCACCCAGGAGGCAGGGGCCTACGAGCAGTACTTC.